This entry lists 21 T cell receptor beta chains sequenced from one sample in a study. MiXCR was run by TCRdb on the 5' RACE reads, yielding one entry per CDR3 protein. The data hold more than 55,000 distinct CDR3 sequences, with about 20% observed a single time. Tregs were sorted as CD4+CD25+CD127-/low cells. Sequenced: tumor-infiltrating Tregs sorted from the breast tumor. Receptors were obtained from a female donor with breast cancer.

This clonotype was detected only a few times. The rearrangement links TRBV6-2 or TRBV6-3 to TRBJ1-1, with TRBD1 matching over 7 bases. Germline V gives CDR1 MNHEY, CDR2 SVGEGT. Unmatched junction bases numbered 9, after V lost 5 bases and J lost 0 bases. The CDR3 length is 16 residues. In nucleotides, the CDR3 is TGTGCCAGCAGTGGACCGGGACAGTTGATGAACACTGAAGCTTTCTTT. Amino acid sequence: CASSGPGQLMNTEAFF.

This clonotype was counted ten times or more. The chain is built from TRBV7-8 and TRBJ2-3, with 9 nucleotides matching TRBD2. The length of the CDR3 is 18 residues. The ends lost 0 bases at V and 4 bases at J; junction bases unmatched: 11. Germline CDR1 and CDR2: SGHVS and FQNEAQ. CDR3: CASSLAVFSGSPPDTQYF. CDR3 nucleotides: TGTGCCAGCAGCTTAGCGGTCTTTAGCGGGAGTCCTCCAGATACGCAGTATTTT.

Turning to this clonotype: Just one base apart from a much larger clone, this may be a read error. V is TRBV5-1 and J is TRBJ1-6; D remains ambiguous. Germline CDR1 reads SGHRS; CDR2 reads YFSETQ. The CDR3 length is 13 residues. The V gene lost 5 bases and the J gene lost 7 bases, with 10 bases spanning the gap. CDR3 residues: CASRTKENSPLHF. The CDR3 DNA reads as TGCGCCAGCAGGACGAAGGAGAATTCACCCCTCCACTTT.

This clonotype was counted between two and nine times. The chain has TRBV7-9 and TRBJ2-3; weak D call: TRBD2 (5 bases). V lost 7 bases, J lost 5 bases, and 10 bases lay in between. Germline CDR1 is SEHNR and CDR2 is FQNEAQ (reference sequence). The CDR3 is 12 residues long. The CDR3 sequence: CASTPAVDTQYF. The CDR3, as DNA: TGTGCCAGCACCCCAGCGGTAGATACGCAGTATTTT. The entire variable domain, with the rest obtained from reference TRBV7-9 and TRBJ2-3, is as follows: DTGVSQNPRHKITKRGQNVTFRCDPISEHNRLYWYRQTLGQGPEFLTYFQNEAQLEKSRLLSDRFSAERPKGSFSTLEIQRTEQGDSAMYLCASTPAVDTQYFGPGTRLTVL.

This clonotype was detected only a few times. The V call is TRBV20-1, the J call TRBJ2-7, with 14 bases aligning to TRBD2. The junction had 5 bases not matched to a gene; V was cut back by 3 bases and J by 7 bases. Germline values: CDR1 DFQATT, CDR2 SNEGSKA (reference sequence). The CDR3 is made up of 14 amino acids. DNA for the CDR3: TGCAGTGCTAGTGGGACTAGCGGGGGACGAGAGCAGTACTTC. This gives the protein CSASGTSGGREQYF.

The chain links TRBV6-2 or TRBV6-3 to TRBJ2-3, with 14 bases matching TRBD2. The CDR3 consists of 16 residues. Germline assignment: CDR1 MNHEY and CDR2 SVGEGT. Losses at the gene ends were 4 bases for V and 4 bases for J; bases not matched to a gene: 4. The chain's CDR3 is CASSSGLAGGPDTQYF. The CDR3 DNA follows: TGTGCCAGCAGTTCAGGACTAGCGGGAGGCCCAGATACGCAGTATTTT.

This clonotype was seen more than once but under ten times. The gene calls are TRBV5-1 and TRBJ1-6, with D unresolved. The ends were cut back, 4 bases at V and 0 bases at J, with 14 bases in the middle. Germline CDR1 reads SGHRS; CDR2 reads YFSETQ. The CDR3 totals 17 residues. DNA of the CDR3: TGCGCCAGCAGCCTAACCCACGAGAGCTCCTATAATTCACCCCTCCACTTT. Amino acid sequence: CASSLTHESSYNSPLHF.

This clonotype appeared many times. The V gene is TRBV20-1, the J gene TRBJ1-5; D is uncertain. V shed 7 bases and J shed 3 bases, with 10 bases lying between them. The germline V gene has CDR1 DFQATT and CDR2 SNEGSKA (reference sequence). The CDR3 is 12 amino acids. In nucleotides, the CDR3 is TGCAGTGTACAGACCCCCAATCAGCCCCAGCATTTT. Translated, it gives CSVQTPNQPQHF.

This rearrangement joins TRBV11-2 to TRBJ1-2; tentatively, D is TRBD1 (5 bases). Germline V gives CDR1 SGHAT, CDR2 FQNNGV. Trimming left V 5 bases short and J 8 bases short, with 15 bases between. This CDR3 has 13 amino acids. The CDR3 nucleotides read TGTGCCAGCAGCCGATGGGGACGTCCCGGCTACACCTTC. This gives the protein CASSRWGRPGYTF.

The V and J genes are TRBV20-1 and TRBJ2-1; D not resolved. Trimming took 0 bases from V and 7 from J, leaving 16 bases between them. The CDR3 loop spans 15 amino acids. Germline CDR1 DFQATT, CDR2 SNEGSKA (reference sequence). The CDR3 nucleotides read TGCAGTGCTAGAGAATTGAGGAAGGTTTTGAATGAGCAGTTCTTC. Protein product: CSARELRKVLNEQFF.

The chain couples TRBV7-9 to TRBJ1-6; possible D gene TRBD1, 5 bases. Trimming shortened V by 0 bases and J by 9 bases, and 12 bases separated the two germline ends. Germline V gene sequence: CDR1 SEHNR, CDR2 FQNEAQ (reference sequence). The CDR3 runs to 15 residues. The CDR3 DNA is TGTGCCAGCAGCTTAGCCTGGGGGTCTCTTTCACCCCTCCACTTT. Its protein product is CASSLAWGSLSPLHF. Filled out from reference TRBV7-9 and TRBJ1-6, the complete variable domain reads DTGVSQNPRHKITKRGQNVTFRCDPISEHNRLYWYRQTLGQGPEFLTYFQNEAQLEKSRLLSDRFSAERPKGSFSTLEIQRTEQGDSAMYLCASSLAWGSLSPLHFGNGTRLTVT.

The chain combines TRBV11-2 with TRBJ2-4, with D hard to call. Germline-derived CDR1 and CDR2 are SGHAT and FQNNGV. The CDR3 runs 12 residues. V lost 4 bases to trimming and J lost 10 bases, with 11 bases between them. CDR3 sequence (DNA): TGTGCCAGCAGCTCCCCCAGTAATATTCAGTACTTC. It yields the protein CASSSPSNIQYF.

This clonotype came up many times. The rearrangement links TRBV4-1 to TRBJ2-5; maybe TRBD2 (5 bases). The CDR3 runs 15 residues. Germline V gene lookup returns CDR1 MGHRA and CDR2 YSYEKL. V lost 4 bases, J lost 2 bases, and 14 bases lay in between. CDR3 DNA sequence: TGCGCCAGCAGCCGCATTGGACTGGGGCAAGAGACCCAGTACTTC. Its protein is CASSRIGLGQETQYF.

Many counts were recorded for this clonotype. The chain has TRBV6-1 and TRBJ1-1, with D uncertain. CDR1 and CDR2 from the germline V gene are MNHNS and SASEGT. V was shortened by 2 bases and J by 1 base, with 5 bases between the two germline ends. The CDR3 runs to 13 residues. The CDR3 DNA follows: TGTGCCAGCAGTGAACCAGGGAACACTGAAGCTTTCTTT. This translates into CASSEPGNTEAFF.

This clonotype was observed a single time. The CDR3 sequence is CASSSGQGGGNQPQHF. In DNA form, the CDR3 reads TGTGCCAGCAGTTCCGGACAGGGCGGAGGCAATCAGCCCCAGCATTTT. This sequence joins TRBV12-3 or TRBV12-4 and TRBJ1-5, with 8 bases fitting TRBD1. Trimming removed 4 bases from V and 2 bases from J; junction bases left unmatched: 7. The CDR3 is 16 residues long.

On this clonotype itself: A much larger clone differs from this one at a single base, so this may be a read error. The chain uses TRBV9 and TRBJ2-7; the D gene is possibly TRBD1 (5 bases). The V end lost 0 bases, the J end lost 12 bases, and 19 bases lay between the germline ends. Germline V gene lookup returns CDR1 SGDLS and CDR2 YYNGEE. This CDR3 is built from 14 residues. CDR3 DNA: TGTGCCAGCAGCGTAGAACCCGCGCAGGGCGGACCGTACTTC. Translated, it gives CASSVEPAQGGPYF.

Comments on this clonotype: A much larger clone lies a single base off, so this may be a read error. V and J are TRBV5-1 and TRBJ2-1; D might be TRBD2 (6 bases). The germline gives CDR1 SGHRS, CDR2 YFSETQ. CDR3 length: 13 amino acids. The V end lost 2 bases, the J end lost 12 bases, and 15 bases lay between the germline ends. DNA of the CDR3: TGCGCCAGCAGCTTTCGCGGGAAAGTTCGGCAGTTCTTC. Protein: CASSFRGKVRQFF.

The genes are TRBV20-1 and TRBJ1-1, with D unresolved. V lost 5 bases and J 5 bases, leaving 18 bases between the germline ends. The CDR3 totals 14 residues. Germline CDR1 and CDR2: DFQATT and SNEGSKA (reference sequence). The CDR3 DNA is TGCAGTGCTTCGACCGGGAGCGTAGGAACTGAAGCTTTCTTT. Residues: CSASTGSVGTEAFF.

This clonotype was recorded at least ten times. The J gene is TRBJ2-5, the V gene TRBV5-1; D remains ambiguous. The CDR3 is 14 amino acids. V dropped 4 bases and J dropped 5 bases, with 15 bases sitting between them. Germline V gene sequence: CDR1 SGHRS, CDR2 YFSETQ. CDR3: CASSLTSTGETQYF. CDR3 sequence (DNA): TGCGCCAGCAGCCTGACCTCGACTGGGGAGACCCAGTACTTC.

The rearrangement uses TRBV7-6 and TRBJ1-2; D possibly corresponds to TRBD1 (5 bases). The CDR3 loop spans 15 amino acids. The germline V gene has CDR1 SGHVS and CDR2 FNYEAQ. The V gene lost 5 bases and the J gene lost 5 bases, with 18 bases spanning the gap. The CDR3 region is CASSPQSRGEYGYTF. The CDR3 DNA is TGTGCCAGCAGCCCGCAAAGTAGGGGAGAATATGGCTACACCTTC.

This clonotype was seen only a few times. The junction shows a germline mismatch at one end, possibly a read error. The J gene is TRBJ1-2, the V gene TRBV3-1, with D possibly TRBD1 on 5 matching bases. This CDR3 region has 15 residues. Germline values: CDR1 LGHDT, CDR2 YNNKEL (reference sequence). The DNA for the CDR3 is TGTGCCAGCGGCCATCGGGGGAGGGCGGACTATGGCTACACCTTC. It is translated as CASGHRGRADYGYTF.